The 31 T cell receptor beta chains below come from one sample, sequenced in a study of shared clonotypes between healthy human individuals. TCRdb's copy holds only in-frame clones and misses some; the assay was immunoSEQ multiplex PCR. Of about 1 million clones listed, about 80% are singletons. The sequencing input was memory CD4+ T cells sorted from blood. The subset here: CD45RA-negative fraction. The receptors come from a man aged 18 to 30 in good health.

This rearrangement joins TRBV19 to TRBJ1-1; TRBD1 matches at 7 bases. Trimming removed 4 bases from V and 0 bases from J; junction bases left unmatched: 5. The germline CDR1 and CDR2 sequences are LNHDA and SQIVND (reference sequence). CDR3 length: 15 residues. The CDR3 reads CASSTNDRVNTEAFF. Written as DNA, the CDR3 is TGTGCCAGTAGTACGAATGACAGGGTGAACACTGAAGCTTTCTTT.

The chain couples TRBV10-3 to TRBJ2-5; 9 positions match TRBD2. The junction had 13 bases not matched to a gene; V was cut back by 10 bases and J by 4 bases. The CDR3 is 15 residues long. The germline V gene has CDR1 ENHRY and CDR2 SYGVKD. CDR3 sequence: CATGLGPAGGETQYF. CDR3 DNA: TGTGCCACCGGACTAGGTCCAGCGGGAGGAGAGACCCAGTACTTC.

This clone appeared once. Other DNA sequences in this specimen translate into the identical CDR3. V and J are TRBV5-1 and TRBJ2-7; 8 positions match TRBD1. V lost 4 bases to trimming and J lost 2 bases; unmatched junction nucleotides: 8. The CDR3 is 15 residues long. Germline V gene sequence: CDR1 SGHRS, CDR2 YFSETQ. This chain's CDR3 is CASSPRQGTTYEQYF. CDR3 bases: TGCGCCAGCAGCCCCAGACAGGGGACAACCTACGAGCAGTACTTC.

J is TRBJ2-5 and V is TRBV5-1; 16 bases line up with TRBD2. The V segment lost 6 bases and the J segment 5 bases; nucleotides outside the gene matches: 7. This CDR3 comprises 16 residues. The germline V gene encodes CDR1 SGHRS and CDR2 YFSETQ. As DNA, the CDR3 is TGCGCCAGCACCCGGGGACTAGCGGGAGGGCCGGAGACCCAGTACTTC. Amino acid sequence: CASTRGLAGGPETQYF.

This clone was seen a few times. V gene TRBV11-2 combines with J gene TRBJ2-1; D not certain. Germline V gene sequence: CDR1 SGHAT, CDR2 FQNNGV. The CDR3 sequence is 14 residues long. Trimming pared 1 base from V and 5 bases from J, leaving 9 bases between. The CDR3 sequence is CASSLGWVDNEQFF. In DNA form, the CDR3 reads TGTGCCAGCAGCTTAGGGTGGGTGGACAATGAGCAGTTCTTC.

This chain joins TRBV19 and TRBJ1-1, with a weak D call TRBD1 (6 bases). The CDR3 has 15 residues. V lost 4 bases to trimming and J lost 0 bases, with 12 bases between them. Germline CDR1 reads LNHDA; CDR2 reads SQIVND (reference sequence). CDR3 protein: CASSTGGQMNTEAFF. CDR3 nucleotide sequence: TGTGCCAGTAGTACCGGGGGACAAATGAACACTGAAGCTTTCTTT.

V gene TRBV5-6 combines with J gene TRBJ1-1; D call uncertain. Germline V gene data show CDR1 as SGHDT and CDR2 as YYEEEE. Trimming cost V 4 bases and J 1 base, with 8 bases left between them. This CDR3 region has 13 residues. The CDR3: CASSPDQNTEAFF. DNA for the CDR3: TGTGCCAGCAGCCCGGACCAGAACACTGAAGCTTTCTTT.

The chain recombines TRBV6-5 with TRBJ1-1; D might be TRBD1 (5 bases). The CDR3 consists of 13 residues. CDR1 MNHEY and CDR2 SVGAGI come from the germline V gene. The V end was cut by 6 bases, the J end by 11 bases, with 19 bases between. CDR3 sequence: CASSPKGRGMAFF. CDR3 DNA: TGTGCCAGCAGCCCTAAGGGGAGAGGAATGGCTTTCTTT.

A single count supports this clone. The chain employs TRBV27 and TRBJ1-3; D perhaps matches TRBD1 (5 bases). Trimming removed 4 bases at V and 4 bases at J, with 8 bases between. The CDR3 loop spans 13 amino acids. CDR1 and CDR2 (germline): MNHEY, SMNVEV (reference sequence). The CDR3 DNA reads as TGTGCCAGCAGTTCGACAGTGGGAAACACCATATATTTT. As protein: CASSSTVGNTIYF.

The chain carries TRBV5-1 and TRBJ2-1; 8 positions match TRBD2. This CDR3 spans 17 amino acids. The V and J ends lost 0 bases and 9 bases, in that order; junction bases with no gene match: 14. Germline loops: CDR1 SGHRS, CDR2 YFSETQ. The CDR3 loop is CASSLESSGQSATEQFF. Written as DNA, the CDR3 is TGCGCCAGCAGCTTGGAGTCTAGCGGGCAATCTGCTACTGAGCAGTTCTTC.

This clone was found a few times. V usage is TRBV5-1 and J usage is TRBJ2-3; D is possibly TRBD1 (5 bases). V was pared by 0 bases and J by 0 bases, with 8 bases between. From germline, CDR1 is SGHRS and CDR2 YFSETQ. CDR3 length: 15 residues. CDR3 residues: CASSLEGKSTDTQYF. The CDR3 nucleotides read TGCGCCAGCAGCTTGGAGGGGAAGAGCACAGATACGCAGTATTTT.

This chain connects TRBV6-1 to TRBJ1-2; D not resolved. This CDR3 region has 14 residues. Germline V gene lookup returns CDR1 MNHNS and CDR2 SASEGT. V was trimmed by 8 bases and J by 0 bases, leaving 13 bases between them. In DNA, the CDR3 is TGTGCCAGCCGATCCTCCGGGACTAACTATGGCTACACCTTC. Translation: CASRSSGTNYGYTF.

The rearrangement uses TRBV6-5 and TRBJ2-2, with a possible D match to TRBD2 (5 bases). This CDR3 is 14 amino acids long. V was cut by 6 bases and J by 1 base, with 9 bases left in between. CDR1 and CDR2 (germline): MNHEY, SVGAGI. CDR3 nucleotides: TGTGCCAGCAGCCCTACTAGGAACACCGGGGAGCTGTTTTTT. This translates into CASSPTRNTGELFF.

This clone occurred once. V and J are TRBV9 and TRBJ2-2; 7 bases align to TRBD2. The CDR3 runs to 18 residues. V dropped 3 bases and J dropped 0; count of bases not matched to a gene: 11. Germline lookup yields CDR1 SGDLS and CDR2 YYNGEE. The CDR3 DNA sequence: TGTGCCAGCAGCGCTGCCCCTACTAGCGCAACGAACACCGGGGAGCTGTTTTTT. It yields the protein CASSAAPTSATNTGELFF. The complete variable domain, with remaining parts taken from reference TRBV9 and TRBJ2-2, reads DSGVTQTPKHLITATGQRVTLRCSPRSGDLSVYWYQQSLDQGLQFLIQYYNGEERAKGNILERFSAQQFPDLHSELNLSSLELGDSALYFCASSAAPTSATNTGELFFGEGSRLTVL.

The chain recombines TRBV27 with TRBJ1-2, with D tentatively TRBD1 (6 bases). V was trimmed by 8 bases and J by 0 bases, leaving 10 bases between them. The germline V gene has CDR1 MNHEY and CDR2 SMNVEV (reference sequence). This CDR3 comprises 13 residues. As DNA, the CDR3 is TGTGCCAGCGGACAGAAAGCTAACTATGGCTACACCTTC. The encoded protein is CASGQKANYGYTF.

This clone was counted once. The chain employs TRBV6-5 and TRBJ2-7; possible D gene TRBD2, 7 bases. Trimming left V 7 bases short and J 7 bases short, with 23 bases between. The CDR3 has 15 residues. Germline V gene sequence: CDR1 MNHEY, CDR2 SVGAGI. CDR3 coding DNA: TGTGCCAGCAACACTATATCGGCGGGGGCCTCTGAGCAGTACTTC. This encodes CASNTISAGASEQYF.

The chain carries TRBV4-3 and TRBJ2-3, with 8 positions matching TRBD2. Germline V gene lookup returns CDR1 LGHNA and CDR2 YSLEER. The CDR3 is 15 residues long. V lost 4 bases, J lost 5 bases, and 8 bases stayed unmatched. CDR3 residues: CASSRTSGQGDTQYF. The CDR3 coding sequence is TGCGCCAGCAGCCGTACTAGCGGCCAGGGAGATACGCAGTATTTT.

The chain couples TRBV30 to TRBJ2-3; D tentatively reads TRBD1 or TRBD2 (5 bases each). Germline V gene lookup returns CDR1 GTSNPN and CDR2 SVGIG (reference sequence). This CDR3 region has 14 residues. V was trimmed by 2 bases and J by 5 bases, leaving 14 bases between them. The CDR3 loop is CAWSSGAQGDTQYF. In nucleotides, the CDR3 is TGTGCCTGGAGTTCCGGGGCGCAAGGAGATACGCAGTATTTT. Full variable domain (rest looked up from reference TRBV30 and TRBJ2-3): SQTIHQWPATLVQPVGSPLSLECTVEGTSNPNLYWYRQAAGRGLQLLFYSVGIGQISSEVPQNLSASRPQDRQFILSSKKLLLSDSGFYLCAWSSGAQGDTQYFGPGTRLTVL.

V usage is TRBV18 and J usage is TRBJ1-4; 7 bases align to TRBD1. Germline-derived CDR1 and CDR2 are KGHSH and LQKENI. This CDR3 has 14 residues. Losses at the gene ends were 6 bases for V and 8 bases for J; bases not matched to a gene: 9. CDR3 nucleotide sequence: TGTGCCAGCTCGCAACAGGGGTCTGAGGAAAAACTGTTTTTT. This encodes CASSQQGSEEKLFF.

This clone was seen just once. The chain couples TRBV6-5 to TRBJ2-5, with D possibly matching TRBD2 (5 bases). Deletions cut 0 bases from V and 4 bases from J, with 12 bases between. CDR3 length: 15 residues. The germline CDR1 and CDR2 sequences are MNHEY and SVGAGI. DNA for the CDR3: TGTGCCAGCAGTTACTCACAGAGAGGGAGAGAGACCCAGTACTTC. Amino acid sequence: CASSYSQRGRETQYF.

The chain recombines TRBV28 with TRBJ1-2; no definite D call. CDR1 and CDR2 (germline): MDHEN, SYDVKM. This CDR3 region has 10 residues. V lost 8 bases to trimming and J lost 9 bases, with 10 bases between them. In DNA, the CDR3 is TGTGCCAGCTTAAGGCCTTGCTACACCTTC. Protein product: CASLRPCYTF.

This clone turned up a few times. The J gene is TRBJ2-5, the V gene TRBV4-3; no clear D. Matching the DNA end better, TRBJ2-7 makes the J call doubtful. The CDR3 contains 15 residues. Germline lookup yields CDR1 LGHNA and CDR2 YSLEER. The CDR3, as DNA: TGCGCCAGCAGCCTCGATAGGGCGTCTCTCTACGAGCAGTACTTC. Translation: CASSLDRASLYEQYF.

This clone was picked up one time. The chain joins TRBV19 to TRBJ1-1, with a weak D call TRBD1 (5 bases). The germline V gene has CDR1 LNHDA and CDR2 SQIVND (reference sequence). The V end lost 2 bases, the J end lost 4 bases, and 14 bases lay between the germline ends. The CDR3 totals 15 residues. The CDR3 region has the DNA TGTGCCAGTAGTATACAGGGAACTTTGGGCACTGAAGCTTTCTTT. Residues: CASSIQGTLGTEAFF.

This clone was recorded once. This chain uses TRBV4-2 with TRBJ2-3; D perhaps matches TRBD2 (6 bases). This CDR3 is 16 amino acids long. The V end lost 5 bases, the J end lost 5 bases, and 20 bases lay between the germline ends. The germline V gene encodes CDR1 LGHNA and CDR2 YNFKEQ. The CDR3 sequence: CASSYRDASVEDTQYF. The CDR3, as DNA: TGTGCCAGCAGCTACCGGGATGCTAGCGTCGAAGATACGCAGTATTTT.

For the CDR3, the DNA is TGTGCCAGCAGCTCCCGGCTGGGGACAGATGGCTACACCTTC. It codes for CASSSRLGTDGYTF. The J gene is TRBJ1-2, the V gene TRBV7-8, with 7 bases lining up with TRBD1. The CDR3 length is 14 residues. Per the germline V gene, CDR1 is SGHVS and CDR2 is FQNEAQ. J lost 6 bases, V lost 4 bases, and 8 bases had no gene match.

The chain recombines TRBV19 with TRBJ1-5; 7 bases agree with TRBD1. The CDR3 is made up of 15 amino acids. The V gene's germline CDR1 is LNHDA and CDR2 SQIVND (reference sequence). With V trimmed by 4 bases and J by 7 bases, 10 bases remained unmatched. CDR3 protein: CASSTVTGEVQPQHF. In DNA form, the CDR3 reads TGTGCCAGTAGTACGGTAACAGGGGAGGTACAGCCCCAGCATTTT.

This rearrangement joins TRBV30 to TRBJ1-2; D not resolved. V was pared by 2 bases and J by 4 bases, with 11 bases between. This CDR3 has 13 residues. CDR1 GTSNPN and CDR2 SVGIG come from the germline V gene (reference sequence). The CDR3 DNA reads TGTGCCTGGAGTATCGCCGGTGGCTATGGCTACACCTTC. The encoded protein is CAWSIAGGYGYTF.

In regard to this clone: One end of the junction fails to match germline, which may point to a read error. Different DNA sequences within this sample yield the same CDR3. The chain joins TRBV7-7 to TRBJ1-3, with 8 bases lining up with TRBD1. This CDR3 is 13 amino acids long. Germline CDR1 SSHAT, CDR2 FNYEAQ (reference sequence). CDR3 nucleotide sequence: TGTGCTAGCAGCTCCGGACAGGGAGGCACCATATATTTT. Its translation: CASSSGQGGTIYF.

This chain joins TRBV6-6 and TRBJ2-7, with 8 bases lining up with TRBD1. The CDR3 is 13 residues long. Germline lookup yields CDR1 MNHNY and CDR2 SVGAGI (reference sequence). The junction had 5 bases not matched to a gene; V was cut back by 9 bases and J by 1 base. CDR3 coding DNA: TGTGCCAGTGCCAGGGGGCTATCCTACGAGCAGTACTTC. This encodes CASARGLSYEQYF.

CDR3 DNA sequence: TGTGCCAGCAGTGAGGGACTAGCGGCTATCAATGAGCAGTTCTTC. It is translated as CASSEGLAAINEQFF. The chain uses TRBV2 and TRBJ2-1, with TRBD2 matching over 11 bases. From germline, CDR1 is SNHLY and CDR2 FYNNEI. Unmatched junction bases numbered 4, after V lost 3 bases and J lost 6 bases. The CDR3 consists of 15 residues. The full variable domain, rest sourced from reference TRBV2 and TRBJ2-1, is EPEVTQTPSHQVTQMGQEVILRCVPISNHLYFYWYRQILGQKVEFLVSFYNNEISEKSEIFDDQFSVERPDGSNFTLKIRSTKLEDSAMYFCASSEGLAAINEQFFGPGTRLTVL.

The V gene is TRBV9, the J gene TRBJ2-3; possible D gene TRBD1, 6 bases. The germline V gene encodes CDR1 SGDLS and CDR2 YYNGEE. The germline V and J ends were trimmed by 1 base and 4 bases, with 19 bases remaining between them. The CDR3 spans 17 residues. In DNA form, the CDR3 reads TGTGCCAGCAGCGTATCAGGGGCTAGCAGATTAGCAGATACGCAGTATTTT. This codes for CASSVSGASRLADTQYF.